The subject of this entry is one T cell receptor (beta chain). What it recognizes is unknown. The PCR used 60 Vbeta and 13 Jbeta primers. Data came from immunoSEQ multiplex PCR; TCRdb stores just in-frame clones and leaves some out. The sample consists of about 130,000 clones, approximately 82% of them appearing once. This record belongs to a study of cytomegalovirus exposure and HLA in healthy donors. Study-wide results and caveats: Information on immune exposure was restricted to one variable (CMV serostatus). Later analysis showed TCR association rates varying by HLA locus, highest for DRB1 and lowest for HLA-C. A missense variant in DCLRE1C was later tied to TCR beta V- and J-gene trimming.

Although they were nominally healthy when sampled, donors likely had unrecorded immune exposures. The clonotype comes from a man aged 50-59 years in good health and CMV-seronegative. Sequenced input: PBMCs.

This CDR3 reads CASSLRGGLAGGYTGELFF. In nucleotides, the CDR3 is TGTGCCAGCAGTTTAAGGGGGGGACTAGCGGGGGGCTACACCGGGGAGCTGTTTTTT. The genes are TRBV27 and TRBJ2-2; TRBD2 agrees at 15 bases. The germline CDR1 and CDR2 sequences are MNHEY and SMNVEV (reference sequence). The CDR3 length is 19 residues. V was clipped by 2 bases and J by 3 bases; unmatched bases: 7.